The TCR beta chain under discussion was sequenced for a study of T cells after yellow fever vaccination. At least ten counts were recorded for this clonotype. MiXCR, applied by TCRdb to the 5' RACE reads, yields one record per CDR3 protein. Of 300,000 to 350,000 distinct CDR3 sequences in the sample, 3% to 4.5% were seen once. The CDR3 is 14 amino acids. Trimming took off 5 bases at V and 0 bases at J, with 11 bases between the two ends. Germline values: CDR1 SGHRS, CDR2 YFSETQ. The chain uses TRBV5-1 and TRBJ1-1; tentatively, D is TRBD1 (5 bases). The sequence came from a man younger than 35 who received the YFV17D yellow fever vaccine. The source material was PBMCs, sampled 5 days after the yellow fever booster vaccination. CDR3: CASSSGRVNTEAFF. In nucleotides, the CDR3 is TGCGCCAGCAGTTCGGGACGGGTGAACACTGAAGCTTTCTTT.